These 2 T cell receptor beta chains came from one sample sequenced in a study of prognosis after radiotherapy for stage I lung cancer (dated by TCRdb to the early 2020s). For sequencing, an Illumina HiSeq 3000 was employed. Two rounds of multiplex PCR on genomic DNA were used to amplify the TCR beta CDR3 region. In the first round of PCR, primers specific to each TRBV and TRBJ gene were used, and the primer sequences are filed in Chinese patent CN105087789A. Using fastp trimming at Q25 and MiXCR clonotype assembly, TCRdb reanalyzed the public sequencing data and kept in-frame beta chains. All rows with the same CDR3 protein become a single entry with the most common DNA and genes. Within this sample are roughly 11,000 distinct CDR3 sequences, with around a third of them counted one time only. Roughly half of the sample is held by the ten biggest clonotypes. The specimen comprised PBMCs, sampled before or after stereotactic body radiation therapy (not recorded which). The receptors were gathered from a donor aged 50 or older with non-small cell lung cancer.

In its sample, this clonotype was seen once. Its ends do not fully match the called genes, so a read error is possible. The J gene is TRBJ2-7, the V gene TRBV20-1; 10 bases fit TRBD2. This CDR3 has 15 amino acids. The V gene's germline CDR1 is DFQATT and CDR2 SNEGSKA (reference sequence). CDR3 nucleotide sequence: TGCAGTGCTACAATCCCGGGACTAGCGTCCTTCGAGCAGTACTTC. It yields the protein CSATIPGLASFEQYF.

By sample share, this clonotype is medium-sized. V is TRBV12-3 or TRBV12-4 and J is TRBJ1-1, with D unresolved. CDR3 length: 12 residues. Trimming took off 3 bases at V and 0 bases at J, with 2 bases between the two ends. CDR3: CASSLLNTEAFF. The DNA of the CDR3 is TGTGCCAGCAGTTTGCTGAACACTGAAGCTTTCTTT.